The T cell receptor beta chain under discussion was sequenced for a study of blood T cell repertoires in COVID-19. Study information: Samples taken during acute and convalescent COVID-19 were collected in the United States, Italy and Spain. Sample material is recorded as cDNA or gDNA derived from T cells, B-cell-depleted T cells, or PBMCs.

Authors' processing steps: Amplification with reference gene primers provided the estimates of nucleated cell counts. Produced via immunoSEQ multiplex PCR; TCRdb's table is partial and in-frame only. From that table come the V and J calls and clone size; the DNA was used to work out D and trimming. This table has 130,000 or so clones, roughly 89% appearing once. Per germline, CDR1 MNHEY and CDR2 SMNVEV (reference sequence). This CDR3 is built from 18 residues. V was pared by 1 base and J by 1 base, with 6 bases of the junction left unmatched. What was sequenced was peripheral blood. The source is a man aged 45-60 years with active or convalescent COVID-19. The chain combines TRBV27 with TRBJ1-5, with 11 bases matching TRBD1. CDR3 DNA: TGTGCCAGCAGTTTATACGGGGACAGGGGGATAAGCAATCAGCCCCAGCATTTT. Its translation is CASSLYGDRGISNQPQHF.